Each of the 11 T cell receptor beta chains below was sequenced from the same sample in a study of spatial heterogeneity in lung cancer. TCRdb re-called the 5' RACE reads with MiXCR, one entry per CDR3 protein. The sample contains some 5,100 distinct CDR3 sequences, about 5% of which appear only once. Stated time point: sample taken at primary tumor resection. This material consisted of normal lung tissue next to the tumor, taken at surgery. These TCRs come from a female donor with early-stage non-small cell lung cancer.

This clonotype was observed many times. The chain is built from TRBV28 and TRBJ2-1; 14 bases align to TRBD2. Per germline, CDR1 MDHEN and CDR2 SYDVKM. Trimming at V came to 7 bases and at J to 2 bases, leaving 4 bases not matched to a gene. The CDR3 loop spans 16 amino acids. CDR3 protein: CASTGTSGRTYNEQFF. The CDR3 nucleotides are TGTGCCAGCACCGGGACTAGCGGGAGAACCTACAATGAGCAGTTCTTC.

The chain employs TRBV5-8 and TRBJ2-1; 13 bases map to TRBD2. CDR1 and CDR2 (germline): SGHTS, YDEGEE. This CDR3 has 15 amino acids. V trimming: 2 bases; J trimming: 6 bases; junction bases outside the gene matches: 2. Here the CDR3 DNA reads TGTGCCAGCAGCTTCGGACTAGCGGGAGTCAATGAGCAGTTCTTC. Translating it yields CASSFGLAGVNEQFF.

This clonotype is labeled medium-sized. The rearrangement uses TRBV5-1 and TRBJ2-7; no firm D call. Looked up from germline, CDR1 is SGHRS and CDR2 is YFSETQ. The CDR3 covers 12 residues. The V end lost 5 bases, the J end lost 3 bases, and 9 bases lay between the germline ends. The CDR3 nucleotides are TGCGCCAGCAGAAAAGGTCACTACGAGCAGTACTTC. Translated, it gives CASRKGHYEQYF.

This clonotype has at least ten counts. This sequence joins TRBV29-1 and TRBJ1-2; the match to TRBD1 covers 9 bases. The CDR3 has 14 residues. Germline V gene data show CDR1 as SQVTM and CDR2 as ANQGSEA. J lost 5 bases, V lost 1 base, and 5 bases had no gene match. CDR3 nucleotides: TGCAGCGTTGAAGCACAGGGGGCGCGGTATGGCTACACCTTC. This translates into CSVEAQGARYGYTF.

The sample holds many counts of this clonotype. J is TRBJ2-7 and V is TRBV9, with D possibly TRBD2 on 6 matching bases. In germline, CDR1 is SGDLS, CDR2 YYNGEE. The V gene lost 3 bases and the J gene lost 9 bases, with 10 bases spanning the gap. CDR3 length equals 11 residues. The CDR3 spells CASSAGSRQYF. The CDR3 coding sequence is TGTGCCAGCAGCGCCGGGAGTCGGCAGTACTTC.

This clonotype was observed a few times. The chain joins TRBV20-1 to TRBJ1-6; the D gene is possibly TRBD1 (5 bases). Trimming cost V 4 bases and J 7 bases, with 11 bases left between them. Germline-derived CDR1 and CDR2 are DFQATT and SNEGSKA (reference sequence). This CDR3 has 13 amino acids. The CDR3 sequence: CSANLGPNSPLHF. DNA for the CDR3: TGCAGTGCTAACCTGGGACCGAATTCACCCCTCCACTTT.

This clonotype showed up many times. This rearrangement joins TRBV20-1 to TRBJ1-6; D call uncertain. The germline CDR1 and CDR2 sequences are DFQATT and SNEGSKA (reference sequence). There are 15 residues in the CDR3. Between the trimmed V and J ends, which lost 3 bases and 2 bases, there was a span of 11 bases. The CDR3 here is CSASTSGTYNSPLHF. DNA of the CDR3: TGCAGTGCTAGTACGTCGGGAACCTATAATTCACCCCTCCACTTT.

This clonotype counts as medium-sized. The chain couples TRBV2 to TRBJ2-7, with D possibly matching TRBD1 (6 bases). The germline V gene encodes CDR1 SNHLY and CDR2 FYNNEI. The length of the CDR3 is 13 residues. The V end lost 7 bases, the J end lost 3 bases, and 13 bases lay between the germline ends. CDR3 nucleotide sequence: TGTGCCAGCAATATACAGGGTCGCTACGAGCAGTACTTC. Translation gives CASNIQGRYEQYF.

On this clonotype: Possible read error: a much larger clone is one base away. A read error is likely, as this CDR3 ends without the conserved phenylalanine or tryptophan. J is TRBJ1-5 and V is TRBV18; D is ambiguous. The V and J ends lost 4 bases and 3 bases respectively, with 13 bases between them. This CDR3 is 15 amino acids long. The V gene's germline CDR1 is KGHSH and CDR2 LQKENI. The CDR3 spells CASSQEHGPNQPQHL. The CDR3 nucleotides are TGTGCCAGCTCACAGGAACACGGACCCAATCAGCCCCAGCATTTG.

This clonotype is labeled as medium-sized. This sequence joins TRBV7-8 and TRBJ2-1; D possibly corresponds to TRBD2 (5 bases). There are 14 residues in the CDR3. From germline, CDR1 is SGHVS and CDR2 FQNEAQ. Deletions cut 2 bases from V and 4 bases from J, with 9 bases between. The CDR3, as DNA: TGTGCCAGCAGCTTACGTCGGGAATACAATGAGCAGTTCTTC. As protein: CASSLRREYNEQFF.

This clonotype was seen many times. The genes are TRBV2 and TRBJ1-4, with D possibly matching TRBD1 (5 bases). The CDR3 extends over 13 amino acids. Deletions cut 6 bases from V and 8 bases from J, with 13 bases between. Germline V gives CDR1 SNHLY, CDR2 FYNNEI. The CDR3 spells CASSGTWGEKLFF. The CDR3 DNA follows: TGTGCCAGCAGCGGGACGTGGGGGGAAAAACTGTTTTTT. The full variable domain, rest sourced from reference TRBV2 and TRBJ1-4, is EPEVTQTPSHQVTQMGQEVILRCVPISNHLYFYWYRQILGQKVEFLVSFYNNEISEKSEIFDDQFSVERPDGSNFTLKIRSTKLEDSAMYFCASSGTWGEKLFFGSGTQLSVL.